The 5 T cell receptor beta chains below come from one sample, sequenced in a study of CD8+ T cells in alopecia areata. TCR sequencing used cDNA made by reverse transcription of extracted RNA. Measured with immunoSEQ multiplex PCR; TCRdb has only the in-frame clones, and not every one. The sample has about 150,000 clones, 55% to 65% seen once. Sample: CD4+ T cells sorted from blood. The receptors shown here come from a human donor in good health.

V and J are TRBV7-2 and TRBJ1-1; D gene ambiguous. Germline CDR1 and CDR2: SGHTA and FQGNSA. The V gene lost 1 base and the J gene lost 3 bases, with 15 bases spanning the gap. This CDR3 contains 16 residues. The CDR3 is CASSLDSPSLYTEAFF. The CDR3 DNA reads TGTGCCAGCAGCTTAGATTCACCAAGCCTATACACTGAAGCTTTCTTT.

The rearrangement uses TRBV11-2 and TRBJ2-3; 7 positions match TRBD2. The junction had 7 bases not matched to a gene; V was cut back by 1 base and J by 3 bases. CDR3 length: 16 amino acids. Germline-derived CDR1 and CDR2 are SGHAT and FQNNGV. The CDR3 is CASSLGVGGPTDTQYF. CDR3 bases: TGTGCCAGCAGCTTAGGGGTGGGAGGGCCAACAGATACGCAGTATTTT.

V usage is TRBV30 and J usage is TRBJ2-7; TRBD2 aligns across 9 bases. The CDR3 length is 13 residues. Per germline, CDR1 GTSNPN and CDR2 SVGIG (reference sequence). V lost 1 base, J lost 12 bases, and 10 bases stayed unmatched. The CDR3 reads CAWSASPLAGRYF. CDR3 DNA sequence: TGTGCCTGGAGTGCTTCCCCTCTAGCGGGACGGTACTTC. Drawing the rest from reference TRBV30 and TRBJ2-7, the complete variable domain is SQTIHQWPATLVQPVGSPLSLECTVEGTSNPNLYWYRQAAGRGLQLLFYSVGIGQISSEVPQNLSASRPQDRQFILSSKKLLLSDSGFYLCAWSASPLAGRYFGPGTRLTVT.

This clone was observed a handful of times. This rearrangement joins TRBV30 to TRBJ2-3, with a tentative D call TRBD2 (6 bases). Germline V gene sequence: CDR1 GTSNPN, CDR2 SVGIG (reference sequence). The CDR3 runs to 13 residues. V was cut by 5 bases and J by 4 bases, with 13 bases left in between. The CDR3 is CAWRPGVADTQYF. In DNA, the CDR3 is TGTGCCTGGCGGCCGGGAGTGGCAGATACGCAGTATTTT. The variable domain in full, with the rest retrieved from reference TRBV30 and TRBJ2-3, is SQTIHQWPATLVQPVGSPLSLECTVEGTSNPNLYWYRQAAGRGLQLLFYSVGIGQISSEVPQNLSASRPQDRQFILSSKKLLLSDSGFYLCAWRPGVADTQYFGPGTRLTVL.

The chain links TRBV28 to TRBJ2-7; D possibly matches TRBD1 or TRBD2 (5 bases each). The V gene lost 6 bases and the J gene lost 0 bases, with 15 bases spanning the gap. Germline values: CDR1 MDHEN, CDR2 SYDVKM. The CDR3 is 15 amino acids. The CDR3 is CASRLRDGISYEQYF. CDR3 in DNA: TGTGCCAGCAGGCTCCGGGACGGGATCTCCTACGAGCAGTACTTC.